Following are 4 T cell receptor beta chains from one sample sequenced in a study. Cells sorted as Tregs were CD4+, CD25+ and CD127-/low. MiXCR, applied by TCRdb to the 5' RACE reads, yields one record per CDR3 protein. Among thousands of distinct CDR3 sequences listed, approximately 73% were seen once. The sample consisted of tumor-infiltrating Tregs sorted from the breast tumor. Receptors originate from a female donor with breast cancer.

This chain's CDR3 is CASSLVGTVGEQYF. The CDR3 DNA reads TGTGCCAGCAGTTTGGTTGGCACCGTGGGCGAGCAGTACTTC. The chain links TRBV12-3 or TRBV12-4 to TRBJ2-7; D is undetermined. The CDR3 loop spans 14 amino acids. Trimming pared 3 bases from V and 6 bases from J, leaving 15 bases between.

The rearrangement uses TRBV5-8 and TRBJ2-1; 9 bases match TRBD1. The CDR3 consists of 16 residues. Trimming took 1 base from V and 6 from J; bases not matched to a gene: 8. Germline CDR1 SGHTS, CDR2 YDEGEE. CDR3: CASSLRTGTGLNEQFF. CDR3 in DNA: TGTGCCAGCAGCTTGAGAACGGGGACAGGGCTCAATGAGCAGTTCTTC.

This clonotype is a singleton in its sample. The J gene is TRBJ1-1, the V gene TRBV20-1; the match to TRBD1 covers 7 bases. CDR1 and CDR2 (germline): DFQATT, SNEGSKA (reference sequence). V lost 6 bases and J lost 3; bases outside the gene matches: 7. The CDR3 totals 13 residues. CDR3 sequence: CSARDSQYTEAFF. CDR3 DNA: TGCAGTGCCCGGGACAGCCAATACACTGAAGCTTTCTTT.

This chain connects TRBV3-1 to TRBJ2-5, with D perhaps TRBD1 (7 bases). V was trimmed by 4 bases and J by 0 bases, leaving 9 bases between them. The CDR3 sequence is 14 residues long. The germline gives CDR1 LGHDT, CDR2 YNNKEL (reference sequence). The CDR3 DNA is TGTGCCAGCAGCCGCGGGACAGACCAAGAGACCCAGTACTTC. This sequence encodes CASSRGTDQETQYF.